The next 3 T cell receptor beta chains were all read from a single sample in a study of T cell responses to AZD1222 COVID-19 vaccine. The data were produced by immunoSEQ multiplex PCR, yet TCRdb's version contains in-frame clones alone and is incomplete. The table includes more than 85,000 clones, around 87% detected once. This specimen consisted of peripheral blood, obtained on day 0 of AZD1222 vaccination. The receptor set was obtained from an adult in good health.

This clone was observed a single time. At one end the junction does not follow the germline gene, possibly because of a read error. The CDR3 coding sequence is TGTGCCAGCTCCCCACAGGGGGACGAGGGCTACACCTTC. It codes for CASSPQGDEGYTF. The chain links TRBV18 to TRBJ1-2, with 8 positions matching TRBD1. This CDR3 region has 13 residues. CDR1 and CDR2 from the germline V gene are KGHSH and LQKENI. Filled out from reference TRBV18 and TRBJ1-2, the complete variable domain reads NAGVMQNPRHLVRRRGQEARLRCSPMKGHSHVYWYRQLPEEGLKFMVYLQKENIIDESGMPKERFSAEFPKEGPSILRIQQVVRGDSAAYFCASSPQGDEGYTFGSGTRLTVV.

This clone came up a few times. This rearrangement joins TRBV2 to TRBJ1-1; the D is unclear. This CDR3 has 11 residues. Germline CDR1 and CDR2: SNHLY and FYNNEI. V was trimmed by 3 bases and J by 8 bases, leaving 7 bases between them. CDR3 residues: CASSDAGEAFF. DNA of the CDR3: TGTGCCAGCAGTGATGCAGGAGAAGCTTTCTTT.

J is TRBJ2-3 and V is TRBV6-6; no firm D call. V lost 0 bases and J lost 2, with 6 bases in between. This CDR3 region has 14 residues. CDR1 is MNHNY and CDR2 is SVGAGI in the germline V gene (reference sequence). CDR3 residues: CASSYSTVTDTQYF. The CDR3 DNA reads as TGTGCCAGCAGTTACTCTACGGTCACAGATACGCAGTATTTT.